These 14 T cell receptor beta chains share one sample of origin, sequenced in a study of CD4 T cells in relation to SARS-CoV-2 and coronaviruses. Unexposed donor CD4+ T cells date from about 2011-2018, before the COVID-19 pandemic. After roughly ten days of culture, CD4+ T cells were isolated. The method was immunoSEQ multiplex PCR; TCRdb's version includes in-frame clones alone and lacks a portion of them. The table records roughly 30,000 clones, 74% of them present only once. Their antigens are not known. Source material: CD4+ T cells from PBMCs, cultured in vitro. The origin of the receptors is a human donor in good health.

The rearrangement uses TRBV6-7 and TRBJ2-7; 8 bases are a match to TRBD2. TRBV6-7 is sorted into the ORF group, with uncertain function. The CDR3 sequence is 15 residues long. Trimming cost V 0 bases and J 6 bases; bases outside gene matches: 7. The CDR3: CASSYSGTRAGEQYF. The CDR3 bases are TGTGCCAGCAGTTACTCTGGGACTAGGGCAGGCGAGCAGTACTTC.

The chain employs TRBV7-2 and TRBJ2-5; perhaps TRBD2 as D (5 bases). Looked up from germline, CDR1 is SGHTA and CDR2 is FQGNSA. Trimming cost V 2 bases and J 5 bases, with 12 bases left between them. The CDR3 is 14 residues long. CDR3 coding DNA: TGTGCCAGCAGCTTACCATCCCGCGGGGAGACCCAGTACTTC. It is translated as CASSLPSRGETQYF.

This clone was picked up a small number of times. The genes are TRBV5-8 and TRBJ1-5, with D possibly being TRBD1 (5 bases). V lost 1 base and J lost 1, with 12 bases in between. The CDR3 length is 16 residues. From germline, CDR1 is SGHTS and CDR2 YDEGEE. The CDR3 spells CASSLTGAGSNQPQHF. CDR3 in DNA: TGTGCCAGCAGCTTGACCGGGGCAGGGAGCAATCAGCCCCAGCATTTT.

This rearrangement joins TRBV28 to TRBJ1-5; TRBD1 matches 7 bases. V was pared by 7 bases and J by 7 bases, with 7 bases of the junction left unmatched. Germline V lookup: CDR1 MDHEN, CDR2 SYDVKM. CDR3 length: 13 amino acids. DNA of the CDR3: TGTGCCAGCAACGACAGGGTGGACCAGCCCCAGCATTTT. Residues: CASNDRVDQPQHF. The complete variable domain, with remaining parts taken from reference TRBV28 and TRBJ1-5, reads DVKVTQSSRYLVKRTGEKVFLECVQDMDHENMFWYRQDPGLGLRLIYFSYDVKMKEKGDIPEGYSVSREKKERFSLILESASTNQTSMYLCASNDRVDQPQHFGDGTRLSIL.

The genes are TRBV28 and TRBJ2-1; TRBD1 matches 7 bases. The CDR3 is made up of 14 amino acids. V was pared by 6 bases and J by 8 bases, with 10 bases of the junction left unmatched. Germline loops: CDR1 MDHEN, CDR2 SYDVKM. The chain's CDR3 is CASRGQGVFYEQFF. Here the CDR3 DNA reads TGTGCCAGCAGGGGCCAGGGGGTTTTCTATGAGCAGTTCTTC.

The CDR3 protein is CASSLAFPGELFF. The CDR3 coding sequence is TGTGCCAGCAGCTTAGCTTTTCCCGGGGAGCTGTTTTTT. The chain employs TRBV11-3 and TRBJ2-2; D is unresolved. The germline V and J ends were trimmed by 1 base and 6 bases, with 6 bases remaining between them. CDR1 is SGHNT and CDR2 is YENEEA in the germline V gene. This CDR3 is 13 amino acids long.

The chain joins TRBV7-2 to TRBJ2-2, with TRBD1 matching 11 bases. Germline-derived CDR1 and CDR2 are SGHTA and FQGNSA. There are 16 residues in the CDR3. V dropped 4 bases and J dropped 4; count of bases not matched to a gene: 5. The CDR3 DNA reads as TGTGCCAGCAGCTCCGGGACAGGGGGGAGCACCGGGGAGCTGTTTTTT. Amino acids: CASSSGTGGSTGELFF.

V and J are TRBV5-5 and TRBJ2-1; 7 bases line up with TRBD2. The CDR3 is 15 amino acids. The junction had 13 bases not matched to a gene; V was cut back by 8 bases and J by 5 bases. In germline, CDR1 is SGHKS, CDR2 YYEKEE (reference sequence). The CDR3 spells CASDRSQSGDNEQFF. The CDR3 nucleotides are TGTGCCAGTGACAGAAGTCAGAGCGGGGACAATGAGCAGTTCTTC.

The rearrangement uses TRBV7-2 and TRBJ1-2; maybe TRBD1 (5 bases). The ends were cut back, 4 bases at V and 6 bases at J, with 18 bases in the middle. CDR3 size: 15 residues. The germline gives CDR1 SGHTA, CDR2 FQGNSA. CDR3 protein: CASSSGGFGRDGYTF. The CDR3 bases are TGTGCCAGCAGCTCCGGGGGGTTTGGACGAGATGGCTACACCTTC.

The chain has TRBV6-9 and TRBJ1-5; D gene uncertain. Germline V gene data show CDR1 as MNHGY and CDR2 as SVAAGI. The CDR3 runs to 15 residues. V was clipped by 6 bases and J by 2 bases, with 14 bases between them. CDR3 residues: CASRLLVVGNQPQHF. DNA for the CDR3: TGTGCCAGCAGGTTGTTAGTTGTTGGCAATCAGCCCCAGCATTTT.

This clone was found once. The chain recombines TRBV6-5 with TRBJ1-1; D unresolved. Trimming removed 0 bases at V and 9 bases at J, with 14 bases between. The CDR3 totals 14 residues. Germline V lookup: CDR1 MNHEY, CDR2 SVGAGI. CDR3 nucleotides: TGTGCCAGCAGTTACTCGACGGGTGATCCTAAAGCTTTCTTT. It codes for CASSYSTGDPKAFF.

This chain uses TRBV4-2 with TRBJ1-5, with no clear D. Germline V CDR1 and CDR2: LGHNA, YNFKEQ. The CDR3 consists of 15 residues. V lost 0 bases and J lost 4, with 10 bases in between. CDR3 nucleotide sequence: TGTGCCAGCAGCCAAGATCTTGCGGGGAATCAGCCCCAGCATTTT. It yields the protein CASSQDLAGNQPQHF.

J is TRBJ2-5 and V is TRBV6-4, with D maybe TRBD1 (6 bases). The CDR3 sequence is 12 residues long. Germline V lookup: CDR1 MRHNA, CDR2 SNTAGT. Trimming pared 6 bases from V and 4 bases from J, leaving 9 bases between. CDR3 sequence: CASRVGGETQYF. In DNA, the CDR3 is TGTGCCAGCAGGGTAGGGGGAGAGACCCAGTACTTC.

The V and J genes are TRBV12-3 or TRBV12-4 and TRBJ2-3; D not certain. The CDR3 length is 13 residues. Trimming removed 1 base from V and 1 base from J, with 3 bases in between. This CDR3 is CASSLGRTDTQYF. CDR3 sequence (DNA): TGTGCCAGCAGTTTAGGGCGCACAGATACGCAGTATTTT.